This T cell receptor (beta chain) was captured by sequencing in a study of human T cells and chemical hapten exposure. About the study: For the roughly 25-week duration of the study, patients were given weekly doses of diphenylcyclopropenone on the scalp.

Study-wide results and limits: Patch test score was positively correlated with the counts of TCRs that had expanded at PT1. The formation of large CDR3 similarity clusters by expanded TCRs significantly exceeded that of controls.

Germline V gene data show CDR1 as SQVTM and CDR2 as ANQGSEA. The CDR3 runs to 13 residues. V lost 3 bases, J lost 1 base, and 9 bases lay in between. The time point denotes: patch test 1, 2 weeks after DPC sensitization. Described treatment: therapeutic diphenylcyclopropenone sensitization with weekly scalp DPC. Individual cDNA molecules (in the library) carried attached unique molecular identifiers. TCRdb recomputed calls from the RACE reads with MiXCR, one row per CDR3 protein. The data show some 83,000 distinct CDR3 sequences, about 11% seen once. With regard to this clonotype: Its antigen remains unidentified.

This receptor was identified in a woman between 50 and 59 years old with alopecia areata. Some clones in this sample may be carry-over from other donors' samples. Sequences were derived from whole blood, sampled in connection with sensitization to the hapten diphenylcyclopropenone (DPC). The V gene is TRBV29-1, the J gene TRBJ2-5; D is ambiguous. The CDR3 coding sequence is TGCAGCGTTGACAAGGCAGCCCAAGAGACCCAGTACTTC. It codes for CSVDKAAQETQYF.